Given below is one T cell receptor (beta chain) in context. Its cognate antigen is unknown. V lost 1 base to trimming and J lost 2 bases, with 9 bases between them. This CDR3 contains 15 residues. This sample's TCRbeta library carried unique molecular identifier barcodes. TCRdb recomputed calls from the PCR reads with MiXCR, one row per CDR3 protein. The profile shows about 200,000 distinct CDR3 sequences, under 20% of them singletons. The data derive from a study of T-cell reconstitution after alpha-beta-depleted transplantation in children. Study results and limitations: Reports say that about two months after transplant, the alpha-beta T cells came out of several hundred graft clones that had expanded. A year post-transplant, T-cell counts and diversity derived mostly from newly produced T cells. In some patients, recipient T cells and intrathymic progenitors surviving conditioning explained high day-60 diversity.

This TCR was recovered from a male patient aged 2-15 years who had a stem cell transplant for acute lymphoblastic leukemia, so the T cells may come from the graft donor. The J gene is TRBJ2-1, the V gene TRBV12-3 or TRBV12-4, with no clear D. The sample consisted of PBMCs, mostly from graft donor cells, taken 360 days after TCRalphabeta/CD19-depleted stem cell transplant. The chain's CDR3 is CASSLEGLAYNEQFF. As DNA, the CDR3 is TGTGCCAGCAGTTTAGAGGGTCTAGCCTACAATGAGCAGTTCTTC.